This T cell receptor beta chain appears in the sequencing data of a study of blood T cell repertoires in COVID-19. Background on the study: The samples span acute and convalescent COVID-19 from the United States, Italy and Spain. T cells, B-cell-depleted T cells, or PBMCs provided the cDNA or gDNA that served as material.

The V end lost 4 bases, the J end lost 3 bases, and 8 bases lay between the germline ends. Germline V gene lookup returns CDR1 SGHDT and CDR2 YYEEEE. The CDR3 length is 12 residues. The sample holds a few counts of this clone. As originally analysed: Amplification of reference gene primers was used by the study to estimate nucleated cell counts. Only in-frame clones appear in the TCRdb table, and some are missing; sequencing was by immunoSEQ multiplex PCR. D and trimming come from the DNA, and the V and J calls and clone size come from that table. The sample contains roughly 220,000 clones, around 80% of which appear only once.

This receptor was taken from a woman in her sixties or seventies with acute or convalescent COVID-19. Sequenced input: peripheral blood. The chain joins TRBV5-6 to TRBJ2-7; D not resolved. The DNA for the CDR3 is TGTGCCAGCAGCACGCGCTACTACGAGCAGTACTTC. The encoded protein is CASSTRYYEQYF. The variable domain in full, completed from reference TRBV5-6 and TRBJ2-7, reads DAGVTQSPTHLIKTRGQQVTLRCSPKSGHDTVSWYQQALGQGPQFIFQYYEEEERQRGNFPDRFSGHQFPNYSSELNVNALLLGDSALYLCASSTRYYEQYFGPGTRLTVT.